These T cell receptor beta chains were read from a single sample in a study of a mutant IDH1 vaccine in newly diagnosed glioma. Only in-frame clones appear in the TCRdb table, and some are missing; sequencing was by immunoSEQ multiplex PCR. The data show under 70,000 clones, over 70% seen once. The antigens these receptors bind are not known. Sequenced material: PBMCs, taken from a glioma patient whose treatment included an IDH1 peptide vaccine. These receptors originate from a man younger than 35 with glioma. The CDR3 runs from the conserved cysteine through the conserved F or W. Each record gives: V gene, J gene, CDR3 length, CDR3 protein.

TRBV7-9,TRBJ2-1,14,CASSDSLSYNEQFF
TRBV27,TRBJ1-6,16,CASSPRDGGYNSPLHF
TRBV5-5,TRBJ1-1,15,CASSLAQTGNTEAFF
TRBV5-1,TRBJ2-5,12,CASSWEKETQYF
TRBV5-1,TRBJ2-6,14,CASSLAQETPVLTF
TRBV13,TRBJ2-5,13,CASSFGGGETQYF
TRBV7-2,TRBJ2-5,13,CASSTRQGETQYF
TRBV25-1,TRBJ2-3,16,CASSVIRSPGTDTQYF
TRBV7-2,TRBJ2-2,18,CASSLVGPLAGGIGELFF
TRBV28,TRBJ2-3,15,CASSLLGKSTDTQYF
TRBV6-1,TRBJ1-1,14,CASSEEEGLTEAFF
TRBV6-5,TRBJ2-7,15,CASSSRDRGNYEQYF
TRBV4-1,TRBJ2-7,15,CASSPTGTNSYEQYF
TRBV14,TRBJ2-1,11,CASSGNNEQFF